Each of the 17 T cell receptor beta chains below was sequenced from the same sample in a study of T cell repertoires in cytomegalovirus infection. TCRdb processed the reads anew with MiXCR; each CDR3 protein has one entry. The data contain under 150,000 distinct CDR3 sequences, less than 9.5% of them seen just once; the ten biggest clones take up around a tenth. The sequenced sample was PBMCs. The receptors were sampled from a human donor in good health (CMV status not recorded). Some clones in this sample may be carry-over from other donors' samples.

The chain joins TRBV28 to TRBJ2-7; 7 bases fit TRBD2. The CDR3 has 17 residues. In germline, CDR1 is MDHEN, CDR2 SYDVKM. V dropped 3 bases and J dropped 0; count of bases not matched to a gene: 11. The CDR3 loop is CASSFPVLADSSYEQYF. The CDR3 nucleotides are TGTGCCAGCAGTTTTCCAGTCCTAGCGGATTCCTCCTACGAGCAGTACTTC.

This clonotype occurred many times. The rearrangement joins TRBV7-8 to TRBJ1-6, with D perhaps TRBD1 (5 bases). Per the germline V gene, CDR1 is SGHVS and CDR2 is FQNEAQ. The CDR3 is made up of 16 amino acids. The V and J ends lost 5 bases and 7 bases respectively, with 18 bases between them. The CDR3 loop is CASSDLVRVTNSPLHF. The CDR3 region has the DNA TGTGCCAGCAGCGATCTGGTCAGGGTGACAAATTCACCCCTCCACTTT.

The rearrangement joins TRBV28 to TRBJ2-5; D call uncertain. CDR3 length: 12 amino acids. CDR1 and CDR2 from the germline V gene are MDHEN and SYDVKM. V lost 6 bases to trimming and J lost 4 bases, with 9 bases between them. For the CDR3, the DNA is TGTGCCAGCAGCCAGTCACTAGAGACCCAGTACTTC. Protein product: CASSQSLETQYF.

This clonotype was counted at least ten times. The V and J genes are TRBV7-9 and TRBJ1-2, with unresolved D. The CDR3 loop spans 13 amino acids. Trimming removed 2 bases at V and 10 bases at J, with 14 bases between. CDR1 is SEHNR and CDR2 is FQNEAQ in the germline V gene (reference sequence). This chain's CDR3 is CASSLSGSRSYTF. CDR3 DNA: TGTGCCAGCAGCTTATCCGGATCTCGATCCTACACCTTC.

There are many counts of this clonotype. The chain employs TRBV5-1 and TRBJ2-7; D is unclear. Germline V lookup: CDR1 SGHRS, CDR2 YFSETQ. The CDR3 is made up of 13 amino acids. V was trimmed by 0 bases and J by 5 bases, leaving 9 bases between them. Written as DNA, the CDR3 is TGCGCCAGCAGCTTGGGGGCCAGGAACGAGCAGTACTTC. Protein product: CASSLGARNEQYF.

CDR3 residues: CASSVLGGENEQFF. The CDR3 DNA sequence: TGTGCCAGCAGCGTACTGGGGGGAGAGAATGAGCAGTTCTTC. The chain has TRBV9 and TRBJ2-1, with a possible D match to TRBD2 (6 bases). V was pared by 1 base and J by 7 bases, with 12 bases between. The CDR3 loop spans 14 amino acids. The germline V gene encodes CDR1 SGDLS and CDR2 YYNGEE.

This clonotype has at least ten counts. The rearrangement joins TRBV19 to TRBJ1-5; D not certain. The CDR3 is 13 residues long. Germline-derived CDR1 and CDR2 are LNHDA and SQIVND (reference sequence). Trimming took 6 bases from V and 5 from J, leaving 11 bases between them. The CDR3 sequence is CASRTGTYQPQHF. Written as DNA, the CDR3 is TGTGCCAGTAGGACCGGAACCTATCAGCCCCAGCATTTT.

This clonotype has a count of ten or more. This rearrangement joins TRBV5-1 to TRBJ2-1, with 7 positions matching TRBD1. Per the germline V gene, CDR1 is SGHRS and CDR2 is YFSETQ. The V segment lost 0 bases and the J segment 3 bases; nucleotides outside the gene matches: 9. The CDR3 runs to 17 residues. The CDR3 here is CASSLGRQGRYYNEQFF. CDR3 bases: TGCGCCAGCAGCTTGGGCAGACAGGGAAGATACTACAATGAGCAGTTCTTC.

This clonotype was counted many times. The DNA for the CDR3 is TGCAGCGTTGAAGCGGGACGCGAGCAGTACTTC. Protein sequence: CSVEAGREQYF. The gene calls are TRBV29-1 and TRBJ2-7; the D gene could be TRBD1 or TRBD2 (5 bases each). CDR3 size: 11 residues. V lost 1 base and J 6 bases, leaving 7 bases between the germline ends. The germline V gene encodes CDR1 SQVTM and CDR2 ANQGSEA.

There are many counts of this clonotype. CDR3 region: CASSSHPPGPLQETQYF. CDR3 nucleotide sequence: TGTGCCAGCAGCAGCCACCCCCCGGGACCTTTACAAGAGACCCAGTACTTC. This chain links TRBV28 with TRBJ2-5; TRBD1 or TRBD2 may be the D gene (5 bases each). The germline CDR1 and CDR2 sequences are MDHEN and SYDVKM. This CDR3 has 17 amino acids. Deletions cut 6 bases from V and 2 bases from J, with 22 bases between.

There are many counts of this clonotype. CDR3 loop: CASSAGMPSTDTQYF. The CDR3 DNA reads as TGTGCCAGCAGTGCGGGCATGCCTAGCACAGATACGCAGTATTTT. The chain has TRBV2 and TRBJ2-3; D uncertain. Per germline, CDR1 SNHLY and CDR2 FYNNEI. The V gene lost 4 bases and the J gene lost 0 bases, with 11 bases spanning the gap. The CDR3 has 15 residues.

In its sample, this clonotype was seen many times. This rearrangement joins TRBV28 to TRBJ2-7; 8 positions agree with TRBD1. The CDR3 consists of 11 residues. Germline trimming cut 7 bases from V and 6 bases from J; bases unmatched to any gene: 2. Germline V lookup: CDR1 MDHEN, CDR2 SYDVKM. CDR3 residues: CASTRGLEQYF. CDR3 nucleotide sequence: TGTGCCAGCACCAGGGGGCTCGAGCAGTACTTC. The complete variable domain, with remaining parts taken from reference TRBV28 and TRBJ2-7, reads DVKVTQSSRYLVKRTGEKVFLECVQDMDHENMFWYRQDPGLGLRLIYFSYDVKMKEKGDIPEGYSVSREKKERFSLILESASTNQTSMYLCASTRGLEQYFGPGTRLTVT.

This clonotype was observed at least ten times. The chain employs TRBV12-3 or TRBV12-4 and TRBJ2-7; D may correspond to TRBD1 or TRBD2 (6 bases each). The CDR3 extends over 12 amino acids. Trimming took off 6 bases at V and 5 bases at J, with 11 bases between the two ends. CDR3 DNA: TGTGCCAGCAGCCCTCGGGGGCACGAGCAGTACTTC. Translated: CASSPRGHEQYF.

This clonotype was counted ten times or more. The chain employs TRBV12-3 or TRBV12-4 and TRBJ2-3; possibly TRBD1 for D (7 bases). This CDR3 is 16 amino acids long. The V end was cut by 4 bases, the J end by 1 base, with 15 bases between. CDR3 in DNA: TGTGCCAGCAGTTCCCCAGGGGGGTCCCGCACAGATACGCAGTATTTT. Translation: CASSSPGGSRTDTQYF.

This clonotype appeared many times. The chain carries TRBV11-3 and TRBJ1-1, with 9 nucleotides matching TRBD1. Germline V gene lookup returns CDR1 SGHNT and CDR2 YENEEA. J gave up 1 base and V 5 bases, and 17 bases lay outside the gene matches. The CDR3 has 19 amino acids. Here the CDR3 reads CASSIRTGEGKASNTEAFF. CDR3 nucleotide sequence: TGTGCCAGCAGCATTAGGACAGGGGAGGGTAAGGCTTCGAACACTGAAGCTTTCTTT.

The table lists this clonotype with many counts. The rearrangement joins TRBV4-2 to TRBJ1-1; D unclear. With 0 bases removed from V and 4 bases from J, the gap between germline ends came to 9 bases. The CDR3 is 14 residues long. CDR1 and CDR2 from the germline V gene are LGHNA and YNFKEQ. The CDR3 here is CASSQDLSATEAFF. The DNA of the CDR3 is TGTGCCAGCAGCCAAGATTTAAGTGCCACTGAAGCTTTCTTT.

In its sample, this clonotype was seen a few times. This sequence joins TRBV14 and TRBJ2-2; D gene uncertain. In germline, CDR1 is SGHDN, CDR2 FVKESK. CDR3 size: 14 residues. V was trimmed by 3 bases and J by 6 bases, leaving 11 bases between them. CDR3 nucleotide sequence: TGTGCCAGCAGCCACTTGCCTGGGGCCGGGGAGCTGTTTTTT. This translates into CASSHLPGAGELFF.